This TCR beta chain was documented in a study of blood T cells in healthy people across ages. A J-beta primer mix and a sample-barcoded 5' primer were used in a second PCR of roughly 6 to 12 cycles. Each sample yielded at least 3 million CDR3-containing paired-end reads. Each CDR3 protein gets one entry after TCRdb re-called the 5' RACE reads with MiXCR. This table holds about 640,000 distinct CDR3 sequences, less than 45% found once. This CDR3 comprises 15 residues. The ends were cut back, 4 bases at V and 5 bases at J, with 17 bases in the middle. Germline assignment: CDR1 DFQATT and CDR2 SNEGSKA (reference sequence).

The sample consisted of blood. The genes are TRBV20-1 and TRBJ1-4, with TRBD1 as a possible D gene (6 bases). The TCR comes from a man at least 80 years old in good health. In nucleotides, the CDR3 is TGCAGTGCTATGTGGGGGGCCCCAAGGAATGAAAAACTGTTTTTT. Residues: CSAMWGAPRNEKLFF.